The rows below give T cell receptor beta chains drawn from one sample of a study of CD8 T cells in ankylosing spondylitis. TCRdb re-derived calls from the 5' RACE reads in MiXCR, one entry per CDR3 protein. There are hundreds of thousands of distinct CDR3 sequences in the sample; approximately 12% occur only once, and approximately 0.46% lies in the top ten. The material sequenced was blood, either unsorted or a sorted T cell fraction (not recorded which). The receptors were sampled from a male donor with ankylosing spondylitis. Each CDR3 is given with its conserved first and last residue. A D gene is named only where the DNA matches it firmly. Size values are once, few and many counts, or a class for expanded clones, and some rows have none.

CASSRTGTYTGELFF	TGTGCCAGCAGTCGCACCGGGACATACACCGGGGAGCTGTTTTTT	TRBV27	NA	TRBJ2-2	NA	15
CSAWRGGGAYEQYF	TGCAGTGCTTGGCGCGGGGGAGGGGCCTACGAGCAGTACTTC	TRBV20-1	few	TRBJ2-7	TRBD2	14
CASSFNGRTPQHF	TGTGCCAGCAGTTTTAACGGCCGTACGCCCCAGCATTTT	TRBV12-3/TRBV12-4	NA	TRBJ1-5	NA	13
CASSDSIAYEQYF	TGTGCCAGCAGCGACTCGATAGCCTACGAGCAGTACTTC	TRBV5-4	many	TRBJ2-7	NA	13
CSARTPHHF	TGCAGTGCTAGAACCCCGCACCATTTT	TRBV20-1	NA	TRBJ2-3	NA	9
CASSPREDGTGELFF	TGCGCCAGCAGTCCCCGGGAGGACGGGACCGGGGAGCTGTTTTTT	TRBV5-1	many	TRBJ2-2	TRBD2	15
CATTKGTANTGELFF	TGTGCCACCACCAAGGGGACGGCGAACACCGGGGAGCTGTTTTTT	TRBV28	few	TRBJ2-2	NA	15
CASSYTGGVTEAFF	TGCGCCAGCAGCTACACAGGGGGCGTCACTGAAGCTTTCTTT	TRBV5-1	many	TRBJ1-1	TRBD1	14
CSARPIPLAGGPQETQYF	TGCAGTGCTAGGCCCATCCCCCTAGCGGGGGGCCCCCAAGAGACCCAGTACTTC	TRBV20-1	NA	TRBJ2-5	TRBD2	18
CASSARDRRFYGYTF	TGTGCCAGCAGCGCCCGGGACCGCCGGTTCTATGGCTACACCTTC	TRBV7-9	few	TRBJ1-2	NA	15
CASSGLAGTVNEQFF	TGTGCCAGCAGCGGACTAGCGGGGACCGTCAATGAGCAGTTCTTC	TRBV7-8	NA	TRBJ2-1	TRBD2	15
CASSEGQGANTEAFF	TGTGCCAGCAGCGAGGGACAGGGAGCCAACACTGAAGCTTTCTTT	TRBV9	NA	TRBJ1-1	TRBD1	15
CSVLGASGAETQYF	TGCAGCGTCCTTGGGGCTAGCGGGGCGGAGACCCAGTACTTC	TRBV29-1	many	TRBJ2-5	TRBD2	14
CSARPRGLAAYEQYF	TGCAGTGCTAGACCCCGGGGACTAGCGGCCTACGAGCAGTACTTC	TRBV20-1	few	TRBJ2-7	TRBD2	15
CSASVRRQETQYF	TGCAGTGCTAGTGTCAGGAGACAAGAGACCCAGTACTTC	TRBV20-1	few	TRBJ2-5	NA	13
CASSLPGQGPSNEQFF	TGTGCCAGCAGTCTTCCGGGACAGGGTCCGTCAAATGAGCAGTTCTTC	TRBV27	NA	TRBJ2-1	TRBD1	16
CSASGPSGSNREQFF	TGCAGTGCTAGTGGTCCTAGCGGGAGTAATCGTGAGCAGTTCTTC	TRBV20-1	NA	TRBJ2-1	TRBD2	15
CASSLQSGTGGGYTF	TGTGCCAGCAGCTTACAATCCGGGACAGGTGGTGGCTACACCTTC	TRBV7-2	few	TRBJ1-2	TRBD1	15
CASSLEGTGTNEQYF	TGCGCCAGCAGCTTGGAAGGGACAGGGACGAACGAGCAGTACTTC	TRBV5-1	NA	TRBJ2-7	TRBD1	15
CSALHDANTGELFF	TGCAGTGCTCTACACGACGCGAACACCGGGGAGCTGTTTTTT	TRBV20-1	few	TRBJ2-2	NA	14
CASSRLGSGDEQFF	TGTGCCAGCAGCCGTCTCGGTTCGGGGGATGAGCAGTTCTTC	TRBV6-1	NA	TRBJ2-1	NA	14
CASSDEGRAPAF	TGTGCCAGCAGTGATGAGGGCAGGGCCCCAGCCTTC	TRBV2	NA	TRBJ2-6	NA	12
CASTGGLYTGELFF	TGTGCCAGCACCGGGGGCTTGTACACCGGGGAGCTGTTTTTT	TRBV11-1	NA	TRBJ2-2	NA	14
CASSRRHGGTKYEQYF	TGCGCCAGCAGCCGTCGCCATGGCGGGACAAAATACGAGCAGTACTTC	TRBV4-3	NA	TRBJ2-7	NA	16
CASRSAQETQYF	TGTGCCAGCAGGTCGGCACAAGAGACCCAGTACTTC	TRBV2	few	TRBJ2-5	NA	12
CASSPPSGSGRNEQYF	TGTGCCAGCTCACCACCGTCTGGTAGCGGGAGGAACGAGCAGTACTTC	TRBV18	NA	TRBJ2-7	TRBD2	16
CATQRAGNTIYF	TGTGCCACCCAAAGGGCTGGAAACACCATATATTTT	TRBV6-6	NA	TRBJ1-3	NA	12
CASSLTYNSPLHF	TGTGCCAGCAGTTTGACCTATAATTCACCCCTCCACTTT	TRBV27	many	TRBJ1-6	NA	13
CASSLSQRLQYF	TGTGCCAGCAGCCTATCCCAGAGATTACAGTACTTC	TRBV7-2	NA	TRBJ2-4	NA	12
CSAPRTGLYGYTF	TGCAGTGCTCCACGGACAGGTCTCTATGGCTACACCTTC	TRBV20-1	few	TRBJ1-2	TRBD1	13
CASSDPTGTQYF	TGTGCCAGCAGCGACCCTACCGGGACCCAGTACTTC	TRBV9	few	TRBJ2-5	NA	12
CSRVGGKNAYGYTF	TGCAGTCGCGTCGGGGGCAAGAACGCCTATGGCTACACCTTC	TRBV20-1	NA	TRBJ1-2	NA	14
CASSFTRGQPQHF	TGTGCCAGCAGCTTCACACGGGGCCAGCCCCAGCATTTT	TRBV5-6	many	TRBJ1-5	NA	13
CSVEKLLVIDTQYF	TGCAGCGTTGAAAAGCTTCTAGTGATAGATACGCAGTATTTT	TRBV29-1	NA	TRBJ2-3	NA	14
CASSPKTSGLLNEQFF	TGTGCCAGCAGCCCTAAGACTAGCGGGCTTCTCAATGAGCAGTTCTTC	TRBV6-2/TRBV6-3	few	TRBJ2-1	TRBD2	16
CSARASSYNSPLHF	TGCAGTGCTAGGGCCAGCTCCTATAATTCACCCCTCCACTTT	TRBV20-1	few	TRBJ1-6	NA	14
CASSLQPGAEAFF	TGTGCCAGCAGCTTACAACCGGGGGCTGAAGCTTTCTTT	TRBV7-2	many	TRBJ1-1	NA	13